Following are 11 T cell receptor beta chains from one sample sequenced in a study of PD-L1 blockade in urothelial cancer. Clones were sequenced by immunoSEQ multiplex PCR, and TCRdb holds only the in-frame ones, with some missing. The table lists approximately 110,000 clones, roughly 84% of them singletons, with 2.4% in the top ten. The sample here was PBMCs, taken around atezolizumab (anti-PD-L1) treatment. Source of these receptors: a man aged 50-59 years with urothelial cancer.

This sequence joins TRBV5-1 and TRBJ1-2; D possibly corresponds to TRBD1 (5 bases). Looked up from germline, CDR1 is SGHRS and CDR2 is YFSETQ. CDR3 length equals 13 residues. Trimming removed 7 bases at V and 2 bases at J, with 12 bases between. CDR3 nucleotides: TGCGCCAGCCACTCGCCAGGGAACTATGGCTACACCTTC. Amino acids: CASHSPGNYGYTF.

The chain has TRBV2 and TRBJ1-2; TRBD1 might be the D (6 bases). The CDR3 runs 13 residues. Germline assignment: CDR1 SNHLY and CDR2 FYNNEI. V was clipped by 6 bases and J by 0 bases, with 8 bases between them. CDR3 amino acids: CASRGQPNYGYTF. The CDR3 DNA reads as TGTGCCAGCAGAGGACAGCCTAACTATGGCTACACCTTC.

The V call is TRBV5-6, the J call TRBJ2-3; D is perhaps TRBD2 (6 bases). Germline-derived CDR1 and CDR2 are SGHDT and YYEEEE. V lost 3 bases and J 9 bases, leaving 11 bases between the germline ends. The CDR3 contains 12 residues. The DNA of the CDR3 is TGTGCCAGCAGCTGGGGGACTGGGACGCAGTATTTT. Residues: CASSWGTGTQYF.

This sequence joins TRBV29-1 and TRBJ1-1, with 9 bases matching TRBD1. This CDR3 is 11 amino acids long. Germline-derived CDR1 and CDR2 are SQVTM and ANQGSEA. V was pared by 6 bases and J by 6 bases, with 2 bases of the junction left unmatched. The CDR3 nucleotides are TGCAGCGTCCGGGACAGGGCTGAAGCTTTCTTT. Translating it yields CSVRDRAEAFF.

The rearrangement joins TRBV4-2 to TRBJ2-7; D is possibly TRBD1 (6 bases). This CDR3 is 14 amino acids long. Looked up from germline, CDR1 is LGHNA and CDR2 is YNFKEQ. Trimming took off 0 bases at V and 7 bases at J, with 13 bases between the two ends. CDR3 coding DNA: TGTGCCAGCAGCCAAGAGGCCTTGAGGGGGGAGCAGTACTTC. Translation: CASSQEALRGEQYF.

V gene TRBV7-2 combines with J gene TRBJ2-5, with TRBD2 matching 13 bases. Germline V lookup: CDR1 SGHTA, CDR2 FQGNSA. The CDR3 has 15 amino acids. With V trimmed by 3 bases and J by 5 bases, 3 bases remained unmatched. The CDR3 coding sequence is TGTGCCAGCAGCTTTCGGACTAGCGGGAGTGAGACCCAGTACTTC. Amino acid sequence: CASSFRTSGSETQYF.

The chain joins TRBV19 to TRBJ1-1, with 9 positions matching TRBD1. Germline-derived CDR1 and CDR2 are LNHDA and SQIVND (reference sequence). The CDR3 totals 12 residues. With V trimmed by 7 bases and J by 10 bases, 7 bases remained unmatched. CDR3 DNA sequence: TGTGCCAGTAACCACAGGGGGCTTCGAGCTTTCTTT. It translates to CASNHRGLRAFF.

The V call is TRBV7-3, the J call TRBJ1-2; no clear D gene. This CDR3 comprises 13 residues. The ends were cut back, 2 bases at V and 1 base at J, with 5 bases in the middle. Germline values: CDR1 SGHTA, CDR2 FQGTGA. CDR3 coding DNA: TGTGCCAGCAGCTTAGGCGGTAACTATGGCTACACCTTC. Translating gives CASSLGGNYGYTF.

This chain connects TRBV18 to TRBJ2-7; 7 bases are a match to TRBD1. The CDR3 is made up of 14 amino acids. After removal of 2 bases from V and 2 bases from J, the junction contained 3 bases not matched to a gene. Per germline, CDR1 KGHSH and CDR2 LQKENI. The DNA of the CDR3 is TGTGCCAGCTCACCAACCGGACAGGCCTACGAGCAGTACTTC. Residues: CASSPTGQAYEQYF.

The J gene is TRBJ2-5, the V gene TRBV30, with D possibly being TRBD1 (5 bases). Trimming stripped 1 base from V and 1 base from J, with 7 bases between. The CDR3 loop spans 13 amino acids. Germline V gene data show CDR1 as GTSNPN and CDR2 as SVGIG (reference sequence). CDR3 in DNA: TGTGCCTGGAGTGGGACAACCCAAGAGACCCAGTACTTC. Translated: CAWSGTTQETQYF.

V gene TRBV7-9 combines with J gene TRBJ1-6; 10 bases are a match to TRBD1. Trimming took 5 bases from V and 8 from J; bases not matched to a gene: 6. From germline, CDR1 is SEHNR and CDR2 FQNEAQ (reference sequence). The CDR3 is 15 residues long. CDR3 region: CASSHYGQGDSPLHF. The CDR3 bases are TGTGCCAGCAGCCACTACGGACAGGGGGATTCACCCCTCCACTTT.